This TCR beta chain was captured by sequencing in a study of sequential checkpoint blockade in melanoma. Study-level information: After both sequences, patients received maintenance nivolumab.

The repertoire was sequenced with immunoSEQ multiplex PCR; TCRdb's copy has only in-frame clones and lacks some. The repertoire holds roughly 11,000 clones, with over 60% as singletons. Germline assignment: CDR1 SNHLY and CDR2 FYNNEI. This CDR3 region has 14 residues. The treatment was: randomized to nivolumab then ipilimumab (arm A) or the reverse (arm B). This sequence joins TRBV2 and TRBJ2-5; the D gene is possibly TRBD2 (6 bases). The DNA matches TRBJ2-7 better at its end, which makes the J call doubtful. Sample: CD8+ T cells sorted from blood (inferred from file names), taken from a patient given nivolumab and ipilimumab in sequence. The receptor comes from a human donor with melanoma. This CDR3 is CASSDDRLGYEQYF. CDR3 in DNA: TGTGCCAGCAGCGATGACAGACTAGGATACGAGCAGTACTTC.